These 26 T cell receptor beta chains were all obtained from the same sample, sequenced in a study of T cells in Graves' hyperthyroidism and ophthalmopathy. RNA transcripts provided the source from which TCR beta CDR3 regions were amplified. With the HTBI primer set, the TCR CDR3 went through a first round of RT-PCR. MiXCR was run by TCRdb on the multiplex PCR reads, yielding one entry per CDR3 protein. The table includes 400,000 to 600,000 distinct CDR3 sequences, around 21% detected once. The sequencing input was blood. These receptors originate from a man aged 18 to 29 with Graves' hyperthyroidism.

The chain links TRBV6-2 or TRBV6-3 to TRBJ2-7, with TRBD2 identical over 8 bases. Germline trimming cut 9 bases from V and 3 bases from J; bases unmatched to any gene: 13. Germline-derived CDR1 and CDR2 are MNHEY and SVGEGT. The CDR3 sequence is 15 residues long. DNA for the CDR3: TGTGCCAGTACGTCTTTAGCGGGGAATGTCTACGAGCAGTACTTC. It codes for CASTSLAGNVYEQYF.

This clonotype was counted many times. J is TRBJ1-5 and V is TRBV28; TRBD1 matches 8 bases. This CDR3 is built from 15 residues. Germline CDR1 MDHEN, CDR2 SYDVKM. With 2 bases clipped from V and 2 bases from J, the junction kept 2 bases outside the gene matches. The CDR3 is CASSLLGQGNQPQHF. The CDR3 DNA follows: TGTGCCAGCAGTTTACTGGGACAGGGCAATCAGCCCCAGCATTTT.

In this sample, this clonotype turned up many times. This sequence joins TRBV7-2 and TRBJ1-2; D is unclear. The V and J ends lost 1 base and 4 bases respectively, with 10 bases between them. CDR3 length: 14 residues. Germline V gives CDR1 SGHTA, CDR2 FQGNSA. CDR3 bases: TGTGCCAGCAGCTTAGGACCTTCTCCCTATGGCTACACCTTC. It encodes CASSLGPSPYGYTF.

Worth noting for this clonotype: This may stem from a read error, because a much larger clone lies one nucleotide away. V gene TRBV12-3 or TRBV12-4 combines with J gene TRBJ1-1; no definite D call. The CDR3 is 14 amino acids. With 7 bases removed from V and 2 bases from J, the gap between germline ends came to 14 bases. This chain's CDR3 is CASIAGRSNTEAFF. Written as DNA, the CDR3 is TGTGCCAGCATCGCAGGACGCAGTAACACTGAAGCTTTCTTT.

This clonotype has a count of ten or more. This chain links TRBV28 with TRBJ2-4, with D possibly being TRBD1 or TRBD2 (7 bases each). This CDR3 spans 14 amino acids. V was pared by 3 bases and J by 7 bases, with 13 bases between. Germline CDR1 is MDHEN and CDR2 is SYDVKM. The CDR3 sequence is CASSFRGGGNIQYF. The CDR3 DNA reads as TGTGCCAGCAGTTTTAGGGGAGGGGGCAACATTCAGTACTTC.

This clonotype was picked up many times. The chain couples TRBV27 to TRBJ2-2; 10 bases line up with TRBD1. The V and J ends lost 2 bases and 6 bases, in that order; junction bases with no gene match: 6. Germline values: CDR1 MNHEY, CDR2 SMNVEV (reference sequence). The CDR3 spans 16 residues. CDR3 sequence (DNA): TGTGCCAGCAGTTTAGGGGACAGGGGCAGCGCCGGGGAGCTGTTTTTT. Amino acid sequence: CASSLGDRGSAGELFF.

This clonotype was observed many times. The genes are TRBV7-2 and TRBJ1-2, with D perhaps matching TRBD1 (5 bases). V lost 1 base to trimming and J lost 3 bases, with 12 bases between them. Germline V gene sequence: CDR1 SGHTA, CDR2 FQGNSA. The CDR3 contains 15 residues. CDR3 protein: CASSLVGGSDYGYTF. CDR3 coding DNA: TGTGCCAGCAGCTTAGTGGGGGGTTCAGACTATGGCTACACCTTC.

In this sample, this clonotype turned up many times. The CDR3 DNA reads as TGTGCCAGCAGTTTCGGCAGGGGCACTGAAGCTTTCTTT. Protein product: CASSFGRGTEAFF. The chain recombines TRBV27 with TRBJ1-1; a possible D gene is TRBD1 (6 bases). V lost 3 bases and J 4 bases, leaving 9 bases between the germline ends. The CDR3 has 13 amino acids. CDR1 is MNHEY and CDR2 is SMNVEV in the germline V gene (reference sequence).

This clonotype showed up many times. The chain carries TRBV5-1 and TRBJ1-6, with D maybe TRBD1 (6 bases). Trimming pared 0 bases from V and 10 bases from J, leaving 11 bases between. Germline V gene lookup returns CDR1 SGHRS and CDR2 YFSETQ. The CDR3 has 14 residues. CDR3 DNA: TGCGCCAGCAGCTTGGACAGGGTTGACTCACCCCTCCACTTT. Protein product: CASSLDRVDSPLHF.

This clonotype was detected ten times or more. This chain joins TRBV2 and TRBJ2-5; no clear D gene. The CDR3 sequence is 14 residues long. Trimming stripped 6 bases from V and 5 bases from J, with 16 bases between. Germline V lookup: CDR1 SNHLY, CDR2 FYNNEI. The DNA of the CDR3 is TGTGCCAGCAGGCAGCCGATTCCGAGGGAGACCCAGTACTTC. It is translated as CASRQPIPRETQYF.

This clonotype was picked up many times. V and J are TRBV12-3 or TRBV12-4 and TRBJ1-5; possible D gene TRBD1, 5 bases. The CDR3 totals 15 residues. Trimming took 1 base from V and 2 from J, leaving 9 bases between them. The CDR3 is CASSLGDRGNQPQHF. The CDR3 DNA sequence: TGTGCCAGCAGTTTAGGGGACCGGGGCAATCAGCCCCAGCATTTT.

This clonotype has more than one count but fewer than ten. The chain links TRBV5-1 to TRBJ2-5; weak D call: TRBD1 (6 bases). Trimming took off 0 bases at V and 5 bases at J, with 11 bases between the two ends. This CDR3 is 14 amino acids long. CDR1 and CDR2 (germline): SGHRS, YFSETQ. The chain's CDR3 is CASSLEGVGETQYF. CDR3 coding DNA: TGCGCCAGCAGCTTGGAGGGGGTCGGGGAGACCCAGTACTTC.

The sample holds a few counts of this clonotype. The rearrangement joins TRBV4-1 to TRBJ2-7; D possibly corresponds to TRBD1 (6 bases). The CDR3 covers 15 residues. Germline lookup yields CDR1 MGHRA and CDR2 YSYEKL. The V end lost 3 bases, the J end lost 0 bases, and 12 bases lay between the germline ends. CDR3 nucleotides: TGCGCCAGCAGCCAGCCGACAGGACCCTCCTACGAGCAGTACTTC. It is translated as CASSQPTGPSYEQYF.

This clonotype was seen repeatedly, ten times or more. This rearrangement joins TRBV28 to TRBJ2-5, with 12 bases aligning to TRBD2. Trimming removed 6 bases from V and 5 bases from J; junction bases left unmatched: 10. The CDR3 spans 16 residues. Germline lookup yields CDR1 MDHEN and CDR2 SYDVKM. The CDR3 coding sequence is TGTGCCAGCAGCCGTCCCGGACTAGCGGGGTTGGAGACCCAGTACTTC. Protein sequence: CASSRPGLAGLETQYF. Full variable domain (remainder filled in from reference TRBV28 and TRBJ2-5): DVKVTQSSRYLVKRTGEKVFLECVQDMDHENMFWYRQDPGLGLRLIYFSYDVKMKEKGDIPEGYSVSREKKERFSLILESASTNQTSMYLCASSRPGLAGLETQYFGPGTRLLVL.

This clonotype was detected ten times or more. This chain joins TRBV12-3 or TRBV12-4 and TRBJ2-2; the D gene is possibly TRBD1 (6 bases). The V and J ends lost 3 bases and 10 bases respectively, with 18 bases between them. This CDR3 region has 15 residues. The CDR3: CASSFIWGQDEELFF. Here the CDR3 DNA reads TGTGCCAGCAGTTTTATCTGGGGGCAGGACGAGGAGCTGTTTTTT.

J is TRBJ2-2 and V is TRBV20-1; D may be TRBD1 (5 bases). The CDR3 covers 17 residues. With 0 bases removed from V and 5 bases from J, the gap between germline ends came to 19 bases. CDR1 DFQATT and CDR2 SNEGSKA come from the germline V gene (reference sequence). The CDR3, as DNA: TGCAGTGCTAGAGATCCCAGGGCGGATATCTCTACCGGGGAGCTGTTTTTT. Protein sequence: CSARDPRADISTGELFF.

V usage is TRBV12-3 or TRBV12-4 and J usage is TRBJ1-1; 12 bases fit TRBD1. J was trimmed by 6 bases and V by 6 bases; bases with no gene match: 11. There are 16 residues in the CDR3. CDR3 sequence reads: CASSRPGQGASAEAFF. As DNA, the CDR3 is TGTGCCAGCAGCCGCCCGGGACAGGGGGCAAGTGCTGAAGCTTTCTTT.

This clonotype was found a few times. The chain couples TRBV6-1 to TRBJ2-5, with D perhaps matching TRBD2 (6 bases). This CDR3 has 14 amino acids. The germline V gene has CDR1 MNHNS and CDR2 SASEGT. V was clipped by 5 bases and J by 5 bases, with 15 bases between them. This chain's CDR3 is CASSRDRGWETQYF. For the CDR3, the DNA is TGTGCCAGCAGTCGGGACCGGGGGTGGGAGACCCAGTACTTC.

This clonotype was counted many times. The chain has TRBV6-1 and TRBJ1-3, with a weak D call TRBD1 (6 bases). This CDR3 has 13 amino acids. V shed 4 bases and J shed 3 bases, with 7 bases lying between them. Germline lookup yields CDR1 MNHNS and CDR2 SASEGT. The CDR3 sequence: CASSVRGGNTIYF. The CDR3 DNA sequence: TGTGCCAGCAGTGTCAGGGGTGGAAACACCATATATTTT.

This clonotype has at least ten counts. The chain recombines TRBV27 with TRBJ1-2, with 8 bases fitting TRBD1. Looked up from germline, CDR1 is MNHEY and CDR2 is SMNVEV (reference sequence). The CDR3 extends over 14 amino acids. After removal of 4 bases from V and 8 bases from J, the junction contained 9 bases not matched to a gene. The CDR3 reads CASSYLTGDGGYTF. In nucleotides, the CDR3 is TGTGCCAGCAGTTACCTGACAGGGGACGGGGGCTACACCTTC.

The chain has TRBV28 and TRBJ2-6; no firm D call. The V gene's germline CDR1 is MDHEN and CDR2 SYDVKM. Trimming stripped 3 bases from V and 0 bases from J, with 6 bases between. The CDR3 sequence is 15 residues long. This CDR3 is CASSFSNSGANVLTF. CDR3 nucleotides: TGTGCCAGCAGTTTTTCAAACTCTGGGGCCAACGTCCTGACTTTC.

Concerning this clonotype itself: One base away lies a much larger clone, so this may be a sequencing read error. The rearrangement links TRBV7-2 to TRBJ2-4; 9 bases map to TRBD1. The CDR3 totals 17 residues. Germline CDR1 and CDR2: SGHTA and FQGNSA. CDR3 in DNA: TGTGCCAGCAGCTTAACTCCGGGACAGGGTGCCAAAAACATTAAGTACTTC. Translating gives CASSLTPGQGAKNIKYF.

This clonotype was recorded at least ten times. The chain carries TRBV5-1 and TRBJ2-7; D call uncertain. The germline gives CDR1 SGHRS, CDR2 YFSETQ. Trimming shortened V by 0 bases and J by 0 bases, and 10 bases separated the two germline ends. The CDR3 is 15 residues long. This CDR3 is CASSLASRPSYEQYF. CDR3 in DNA: TGCGCCAGCAGCTTGGCCTCCAGGCCCTCCTACGAGCAGTACTTC.

This clonotype was counted at least ten times. The chain couples TRBV6-5 to TRBJ1-1; possible D gene TRBD1, 5 bases. Germline assignment: CDR1 MNHEY and CDR2 SVGAGI. The CDR3 spans 17 residues. With 0 bases removed from V and 4 bases from J, the gap between germline ends came to 18 bases. For the CDR3, the DNA is TGTGCCAGCAGTTACTCGAAGGTCGGGGGGTCGGGCACTGAAGCTTTCTTT. Amino acids: CASSYSKVGGSGTEAFF.

The chain's CDR3 is CASSYVWGRTNTEAFF. The CDR3 DNA reads as TGTGCCAGCAGTTACGTTTGGGGCAGGACTAACACTGAAGCTTTCTTT. The V call is TRBV6-5, the J call TRBJ1-1, with D possibly being TRBD1 (5 bases). This CDR3 has 16 amino acids. Trimming took off 2 bases at V and 2 bases at J, with 15 bases between the two ends. The germline V gene has CDR1 MNHEY and CDR2 SVGAGI.

Only a few counts were recorded for this clonotype. CDR3 nucleotides: TGTGCCATCAGTGAGCAGTATGGCTACACCTTC. As protein: CAISEQYGYTF. The chain links TRBV10-3 to TRBJ1-2; D not certain. The CDR3 loop spans 11 amino acids. Trimming removed 2 bases from V and 5 bases from J, with 3 bases in between. From germline, CDR1 is ENHRY and CDR2 SYGVKD.